This is a list of T cell receptor beta chains from one sample in a study of PD-L1 blockade in urothelial cancer. Libraries were prepared by immunoSEQ multiplex PCR; TCRdb keeps only in-frame clonotypes and omits some of them. The sample holds roughly 90,000 clones, 85% to 95% seen once. The sample was PBMCs, taken around atezolizumab (anti-PD-L1) treatment. The receptor source for this set is a man aged 55 to 70 with urothelial cancer. CDR3s include the opening cysteine and the closing phenylalanine or tryptophan. The order of the fields is D gene, V gene, clone size, J gene, CDR3 protein, CDR3 DNA. D genes are given only for firm matches. Some rows have no size entry. The others give once, few or many, or a class for an expanded clone.

NA	TRBV4-2	NA	TRBJ1-4	CASSRTDENEKLFF	TGTGCCAGCAGCCGAACAGACGAGAATGAAAAACTGTTTTTT
TRBD2	TRBV5-1	NA	TRBJ2-1	CASSRTSGSNEQFF	TGCGCCAGCAGCCGGACTAGCGGGAGCAATGAGCAGTTCTTC
TRBD2	TRBV6-5	NA	TRBJ2-4	CASSYSRTSNNIQYF	TGTGCCAGCAGTTACTCTCGGACTAGCAACAACATTCAGTACTTC
NA	TRBV7-2	NA	TRBJ2-3	CASSQKRGFDTQYF	TGTGCCAGCAGCCAAAAAAGGGGGTTTGATACGCAGTATTTT
TRBD1	TRBV11-2	NA	TRBJ2-7	CASSLAGQGPYEQYF	TGTGCCAGCAGCTTAGCGGGACAGGGTCCCTACGAGCAGTACTTC
NA	TRBV6-1	NA	TRBJ1-2	CASSESTNYGYTF	TGTGCCAGCAGTGAATCGACAAACTATGGCTACACCTTC
TRBD2	TRBV28	NA	TRBJ2-7	CASSSPGTSGNYEQYF	TGTGCCAGCAGTTCCCCCGGGACTAGCGGGAACTACGAGCAGTACTTC
TRBD2	TRBV7-3	NA	TRBJ2-1	CASRISGRDNEQFF	TGTGCCAGCAGGATTAGCGGGAGAGATAATGAGCAGTTCTTC
TRBD2	TRBV19	NA	TRBJ2-1	CASSIGRLAGGASYNEQFF	TGTGCCAGTAGTATAGGTAGACTAGCGGGTGGGGCCTCCTACAATGAGCAGTTCTTC
NA	TRBV4-1	once	TRBJ2-5	CASSQRSTEQETQYF	TGCGCCAGCAGCCAAAGGTCGACAGAACAAGAGACCCAGTACTTC
NA	TRBV9	NA	TRBJ1-5	CASSPRPTHKSGPQHF	TGTGCCAGCAGCCCACGTCCGACCCACAAGAGCGGGCCCCAGCATTTT
TRBD2	TRBV7-3	NA	TRBJ2-5	CASSLGGGLAGSRETQYF	TGTGCCAGCAGCTTAGGGGGGGGTCTAGCGGGATCTCGGGAGACCCAGTACTTC
TRBD1	TRBV7-2	NA	TRBJ1-3	CASSPPDRGPGNTIYF	TGTGCCAGCAGCCCCCCGGACAGGGGGCCTGGAAACACCATATATTTT
TRBD2	TRBV30	NA	TRBJ2-3	CAWSPTRTSGGVDTQYF	TGTGCCTGGAGTCCAACACGGACTAGCGGAGGGGTAGATACGCAGTATTTT
NA	TRBV18	NA	TRBJ2-7	CASSPREGTAETYEQYF	TGTGCCAGCTCCCCCAGAGAGGGCACGGCGGAAACCTACGAGCAGTACTTC
TRBD2	TRBV5-4	few	TRBJ2-7	CASSLSPGGGAYEQYF	TGTGCCAGCAGCCTTAGCCCCGGCGGGGGGGCGTACGAGCAGTACTTC
TRBD2	TRBV6-4	NA	TRBJ2-1	CASSEHSGSSGEQFF	TGTGCCAGCAGTGAGCACAGCGGGAGTAGTGGTGAGCAGTTCTTC
NA	TRBV5-1	NA	TRBJ2-5	CASSSRRGEYQETQYF	TGCGCCAGCAGCTCCAGGCGGGGAGAGTACCAAGAGACCCAGTACTTC
NA	TRBV6-5	NA	TRBJ1-1	CASSEQGFSEAFF	TGTGCCAGCAGTGAGCAGGGGTTCTCTGAAGCTTTCTTT
TRBD1	TRBV7-8	NA	TRBJ1-1	CASSLETGDPAFF	TGTGCCAGCAGCTTAGAGACAGGGGACCCGGCTTTCTTT
NA	TRBV6-1	NA	TRBJ2-5	CASIPKGVETQYF	TGTGCCAGCATTCCTAAGGGGGTGGAGACCCAGTACTTC
TRBD1	TRBV18	NA	TRBJ2-3	CASSPWPRQGDTDTQYF	TGTGCCAGCTCACCGTGGCCTAGACAGGGGGACACAGATACGCAGTATTTT
NA	TRBV19	NA	TRBJ1-3	CASTTGTGNTIYF	TGTGCCAGTACAACAGGGACTGGAAACACCATATATTTT
NA	TRBV7-2	NA	TRBJ1-4	CASSLVQGSNEKLFF	TGTGCCAGCAGCTTAGTGCAGGGGTCGAATGAAAAACTGTTTTTT
NA	TRBV5-1	NA	TRBJ2-5	CASSLRGTETQYF	TGCGCCAGCAGCTTACGGGGGACGGAGACCCAGTACTTC
TRBD1	TRBV6-5	NA	TRBJ1-4	CASSTADRGAEKLFF	TGTGCCAGCAGTACCGCGGACAGGGGGGCAGAAAAACTGTTTTTT
NA	TRBV5-6	NA	TRBJ2-7	CASSFPGYEQYF	TGTGCCAGCAGCTTTCCGGGCTACGAGCAGTACTTC
NA	TRBV6-6	NA	TRBJ2-2	CASSYGRGTNGELFF	TGTGCCAGCAGTTACGGGAGGGGGACGAACGGGGAGCTGTTTTTT
TRBD1	TRBV29-1	NA	TRBJ2-7	CSVEDPGQGAHGEQYF	TGCAGCGTTGAAGACCCGGGACAGGGGGCGCACGGGGAGCAGTACTTC
NA	TRBV5-1	NA	TRBJ2-5	CASSLLGTKQETQYF	TGCGCCAGCAGCTTGTTGGGGACAAAACAAGAGACCCAGTACTTC
TRBD1	TRBV2	NA	TRBJ1-5	CASSEHGTGNQPQHF	TGTGCCAGCAGTGAGCACGGGACAGGCAATCAGCCCCAGCATTTT
TRBD1	TRBV2	once	TRBJ1-2	CASSLTGGHGYTF	TGTGCCAGCAGTCTCACAGGGGGCCATGGCTACACCTTC
NA	TRBV30	NA	TRBJ1-4	CAWSIRVNEKLFF	TGTGCCTGGAGCATCAGGGTTAATGAAAAACTGTTTTTT
TRBD2	TRBV2	NA	TRBJ2-1	CATKGAGAYNEQFF	TGTGCCACCAAGGGAGCGGGAGCGTACAATGAGCAGTTCTTC
TRBD2	TRBV19	NA	TRBJ2-1	CASSPRTSGSSYNEQFF	TGTGCCAGTAGTCCCAGGACTAGCGGGAGCTCCTACAATGAGCAGTTCTTC
TRBD1	TRBV29-1	NA	TRBJ2-5	CSVMEDRELDQYF	TGCAGCGTTATGGAGGACAGGGAGTTGGACCAGTACTTC
NA	TRBV14	NA	TRBJ1-2	CASSQDEWAQASGYTF	TGTGCCAGCAGCCAAGACGAATGGGCGCAGGCGTCTGGCTACACCTTC
TRBD2	TRBV5-1	NA	TRBJ2-6	CASSLSGGLSSGANVLTF	TGCGCCAGCAGCTTGAGCGGGGGGCTTAGCTCTGGGGCCAACGTCCTGACTTTC
NA	TRBV5-1	once	TRBJ1-4	CASSPMGASNEKLFF	TGCGCCAGCAGTCCGATGGGGGCGAGTAATGAAAAACTGTTTTTT
NA	TRBV19	few	TRBJ1-2	CASSISYRHYGYTF	TGTGCCAGTAGTATTAGTTACAGGCACTATGGCTACACCTTC
NA	TRBV5-4	NA	TRBJ2-6	CASSPPAGANVLTF	TGTGCCAGCTCCCCGCCAGCTGGGGCCAACGTCCTGACTTTC
NA	TRBV7-2	once	TRBJ2-5	CASSPNFQETQYF	TGTGCCAGCAGCCCTAACTTCCAAGAGACCCAGTACTTC
TRBD1	TRBV28	NA	TRBJ1-1	CASSLWTGNADTEAFF	TGTGCCAGCAGCCTATGGACAGGGAATGCTGACACTGAAGCTTTCTTT
TRBD1	TRBV11-2	NA	TRBJ2-7	CASSPVRGQGYYEQYF	TGTGCCAGCAGCCCTGTCCGGGGACAGGGGTACTACGAGCAGTACTTC
TRBD1	TRBV18	NA	TRBJ2-7	CASSRRTGGMDEQYF	TGTGCCAGCTCACGTCGGACAGGGGGTATGGACGAGCAGTACTTC
NA	TRBV29-1	NA	TRBJ2-5	CSVSMDGGVETQYF	TGCAGCGTTTCCATGGACGGGGGTGTGGAGACCCAGTACTTC